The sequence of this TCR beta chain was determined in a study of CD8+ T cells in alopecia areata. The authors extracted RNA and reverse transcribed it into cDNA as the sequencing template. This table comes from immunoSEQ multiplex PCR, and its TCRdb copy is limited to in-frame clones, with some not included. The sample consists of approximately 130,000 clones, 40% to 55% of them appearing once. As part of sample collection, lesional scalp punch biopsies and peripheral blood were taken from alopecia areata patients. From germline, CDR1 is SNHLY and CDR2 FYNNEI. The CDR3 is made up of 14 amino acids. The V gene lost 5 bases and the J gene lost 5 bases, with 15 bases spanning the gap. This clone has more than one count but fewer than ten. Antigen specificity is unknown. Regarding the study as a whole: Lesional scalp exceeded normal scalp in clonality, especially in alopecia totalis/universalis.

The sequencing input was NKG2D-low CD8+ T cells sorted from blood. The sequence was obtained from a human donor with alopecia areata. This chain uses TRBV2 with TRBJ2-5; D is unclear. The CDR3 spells CASSSLVGSETQYF. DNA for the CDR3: TGTGCCAGCAGTAGCTTGGTAGGAAGTGAGACCCAGTACTTC. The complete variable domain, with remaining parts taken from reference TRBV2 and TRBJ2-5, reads EPEVTQTPSHQVTQMGQEVILRCVPISNHLYFYWYRQILGQKVEFLVSFYNNEISEKSEIFDDQFSVERPDGSNFTLKIRSTKLEDSAMYFCASSSLVGSETQYFGPGTRLLVL.